This entry is about one T cell receptor beta chain. No antigen is known for it. Generated by immunoSEQ multiplex PCR, the TCRdb table keeps only in-frame clones and is missing some. The table lists approximately 98,000 clones, 80% to 90% of them singletons. With no exception, relapse followed autologous stem cell transplantation in all patients, and brentuximab vedotin exposure varied. These data are taken from a study of PD-1 blockade in classical Hodgkin lymphoma. The wider study: Patients were infused with nivolumab 3 mg/kg every 2 weeks.

Study observations and caveats: Diversity in CD4+ TCRs, unlike that measured in CD8+ TCRs, had risen significantly by C4D1. Repertoire differences have undefined causes, possibly disease activity or prior therapy. When set against healthy donors, newly diagnosed patients were reported to show lower baseline TCR diversity.

The source was peripheral blood mononuclear cells (PBMCs), collected before the second cycle of nivolumab. The sequence came from a human donor with classical Hodgkin lymphoma.

CDR3 DNA sequence: TGTGCCAGCAGTTTGTACGGGGGCGGCACTGAAGCTTTCTTT. It encodes CASSLYGGGTEAFF. The chain recombines TRBV27 with TRBJ1-1, with D possibly TRBD1 on 6 matching bases. The V end was cut by 3 bases, the J end by 4 bases, with 12 bases between. CDR1 is MNHEY, CDR2 SMNVEV, per germline (reference sequence). This CDR3 region has 14 residues.